The 20 T cell receptor beta chains reported below all come from one sample, sequenced in a study of shared clonotypes between healthy human individuals. CD45RO-negative, CCR7-selected cells formed the naive CD8 fraction, which excluded terminally differentiated effector memory CD45RA+ cells. Produced via immunoSEQ multiplex PCR; TCRdb's table is partial and in-frame only. Found here are about 700,000 clones, just over 90% of them singletons; the top ten hold roughly 22%. The material sequenced was naive CD8+ T cells sorted from blood. These receptors all come from a man aged 25 to 45 in good health.

This chain joins TRBV4-1 and TRBJ2-1; possible D gene TRBD1, 5 bases. CDR3 length: 16 residues. Trimming left V 1 base short and J 1 base short, with 11 bases between. Germline V lookup: CDR1 MGHRA, CDR2 YSYEKL. Here the CDR3 DNA reads TGCGCCAGCAGCCAAGTGTCTGACAGATCCTACAATGAGCAGTTCTTC. Its protein product is CASSQVSDRSYNEQFF.

The chain couples TRBV27 to TRBJ2-1, with TRBD2 as a possible D gene (6 bases). Germline values: CDR1 MNHEY, CDR2 SMNVEV (reference sequence). V lost 0 bases to trimming and J lost 10 bases, with 16 bases between them. The CDR3 totals 15 residues. CDR3 nucleotide sequence: TGTGCCAGCAGTTTATCTCGGGCTAGCGCGACCGAGCAGTTCTTC. Its protein is CASSLSRASATEQFF.

Turning to this clone: The same CDR3 can be traced to other DNA sequences in this sample. The chain joins TRBV28 to TRBJ2-7; D is unclear. This CDR3 comprises 11 residues. With 4 bases removed from V and 4 bases from J, the gap between germline ends came to 5 bases. Germline V lookup: CDR1 MDHEN, CDR2 SYDVKM. CDR3 sequence reads: CASSWAYEQYF. In DNA, the CDR3 is TGTGCCAGCAGTTGGGCGTACGAGCAGTACTTC.

The chain recombines TRBV5-4 with TRBJ2-7; 8 nucleotides match TRBD2. V was pared by 1 base and J by 1 base, with 7 bases of the junction left unmatched. The CDR3 totals 16 residues. Germline V gene data show CDR1 as SGHNT and CDR2 as YYREEE (reference sequence). This chain's CDR3 is CASSLPSGSFSYEQYF. The DNA of the CDR3 is TGTGCCAGCAGCTTGCCTAGCGGGTCATTTTCCTACGAGCAGTACTTC.

As regards this clone: At the DNA level, this CDR3 is encoded by other sequences in the same sample as well. The CDR3 is CASSGTGTYEQYF. The CDR3 DNA sequence: TGCGCCAGCAGTGGCACAGGGACCTACGAGCAGTACTTC. This chain joins TRBV10-2 and TRBJ2-7; TRBD1 might be the D (6 bases). The germline V gene has CDR1 WSHSY and CDR2 SAAADI. This CDR3 region has 13 residues. The V and J ends lost 4 bases and 2 bases respectively, with 9 bases between them.

The V gene is TRBV19, the J gene TRBJ2-1; 11 bases match TRBD2. Germline-derived CDR1 and CDR2 are LNHDA and SQIVND (reference sequence). CDR3 length equals 15 residues. Trimming cost V 4 bases and J 5 bases; bases outside gene matches: 4. The CDR3 DNA reads as TGTGCCAGTAGTACACTAGCGGGAGTTCACAATGAGCAGTTCTTC. It translates to CASSTLAGVHNEQFF.

J is TRBJ2-5 and V is TRBV11-2, with unresolved D. V lost 5 bases and J lost 2, with 6 bases in between. In germline, CDR1 is SGHAT, CDR2 FQNNGV. This CDR3 is 12 amino acids long. The CDR3 region is CASSGDQETQYF. The CDR3 nucleotides read TGTGCCAGCAGCGGGGATCAAGAGACCCAGTACTTC.

This clone was seen a single time. V usage is TRBV7-2 and J usage is TRBJ1-4, with D possibly TRBD1 on 6 matching bases. V lost 1 base, J lost 8 bases, and 17 bases lay in between. The CDR3 is made up of 16 amino acids. Germline V lookup: CDR1 SGHTA, CDR2 FQGNSA. The CDR3 reads CASSLGQGTMGEKLFF. Written as DNA, the CDR3 is TGTGCCAGCAGCTTAGGGCAGGGGACTATGGGGGAAAAACTGTTTTTT.

The chain combines TRBV7-8 with TRBJ2-7; no definite D call. V dropped 1 base and J dropped 5 bases, with 6 bases sitting between them. The CDR3 has 12 residues. The V gene's germline CDR1 is SGHVS and CDR2 FQNEAQ. CDR3: CASSLGVDEQYF. For the CDR3, the DNA is TGTGCCAGCAGCTTAGGTGTAGACGAGCAGTACTTC. Filled out from reference TRBV7-8 and TRBJ2-7, the complete variable domain reads GAGVSQSPRYKVAKRGQDVALRCDPISGHVSLFWYQQALGQGPEFLTYFQNEAQLDKSGLPSDRFFAERPEGSVSTLKIQRTQQEDSAVYLCASSLGVDEQYFGPGTRLTVT.

The CDR3 is CASSVAGTSFETQYF. The CDR3 DNA is TGTGCCAGCAGCGTAGCCGGGACTAGTTTCGAGACCCAGTACTTC. V is TRBV9 and J is TRBJ2-5; 8 positions agree with TRBD2. J was trimmed by 5 bases and V by 0 bases; bases with no gene match: 6. The CDR3 sequence is 15 residues long. The V gene's germline CDR1 is SGDLS and CDR2 YYNGEE.

This chain connects TRBV30 to TRBJ2-7; TRBD2 aligns across 11 bases. Germline CDR1 reads GTSNPN; CDR2 reads SVGIG (reference sequence). Losses at the gene ends were 2 bases for V and 4 bases for J; bases not matched to a gene: 4. The CDR3 consists of 14 residues. CDR3 region: CAWSFTSGSYEQYF. The CDR3 bases are TGTGCCTGGAGTTTTACTAGCGGGAGTTACGAGCAGTACTTC. Filled out from reference TRBV30 and TRBJ2-7, the complete variable domain reads SQTIHQWPATLVQPVGSPLSLECTVEGTSNPNLYWYRQAAGRGLQLLFYSVGIGQISSEVPQNLSASRPQDRQFILSSKKLLLSDSGFYLCAWSFTSGSYEQYFGPGTRLTVT.

The CDR3 here is CASRRMMAQETQYF. CDR3 in DNA: TGTGCCAGCAGACGTATGATGGCACAAGAGACCCAGTACTTC. The genes are TRBV7-9 and TRBJ2-5; D not certain. The germline V gene has CDR1 SEHNR and CDR2 FQNEAQ (reference sequence). V gave up 6 bases and J gave up 2 bases, with 13 bases separating them. The CDR3 is 14 amino acids.

The chain has TRBV9 and TRBJ2-6; D remains unclear. CDR1 SGDLS and CDR2 YYNGEE come from the germline V gene. V gave up 1 base and J gave up 2 bases, with 7 bases separating them. The CDR3 has 15 residues. This CDR3 reads CASSVMAPGANVLTF. The CDR3, as DNA: TGTGCCAGCAGCGTAATGGCTCCTGGGGCCAACGTCCTGACTTTC.

This rearrangement joins TRBV5-6 to TRBJ2-3, with TRBD2 identical over 12 bases. Germline lookup yields CDR1 SGHDT and CDR2 YYEEEE. CDR3 length: 16 amino acids. V dropped 4 bases and J dropped 4; count of bases not matched to a gene: 7. The CDR3 bases are TGTGCCAGCAGCCTTAGACTAGCGGGAGTGGCAGATACGCAGTATTTT. Translating gives CASSLRLAGVADTQYF. Full variable domain (rest looked up from reference TRBV5-6 and TRBJ2-3): DAGVTQSPTHLIKTRGQQVTLRCSPKSGHDTVSWYQQALGQGPQFIFQYYEEEERQRGNFPDRFSGHQFPNYSSELNVNALLLGDSALYLCASSLRLAGVADTQYFGPGTRLTVL.

The V gene is TRBV29-1, the J gene TRBJ1-4; D possibly corresponds to TRBD1 (5 bases). V was trimmed by 7 bases and J by 7 bases, leaving 22 bases between them. This CDR3 is built from 15 residues. Germline V gene data show CDR1 as SQVTM and CDR2 as ANQGSEA. This chain's CDR3 is CSGTIGGEFSEKLFF. CDR3 nucleotide sequence: TGCAGCGGGACCATTGGAGGGGAATTTTCTGAAAAACTGTTTTTT. Complete variable domain (other parts from reference TRBV29-1 and TRBJ1-4): SAVISQKPSRDICQRGTSLTIQCQVDSQVTMMFWYRQQPGQSLTLIATANQGSEATYESGFVIDKFPISRPNLTFSTLTVSNMSPEDSSIYLCSGTIGGEFSEKLFFGSGTQLSVL.

The V call is TRBV29-1, the J call TRBJ2-7; D ambiguous. The CDR3 covers 11 residues. The V gene's germline CDR1 is SQVTM and CDR2 ANQGSEA. V lost 3 bases to trimming and J lost 3 bases, with 6 bases between them. The CDR3 protein is CSVDGGYEQYF. The CDR3 region has the DNA TGCAGCGTTGACGGTGGCTACGAGCAGTACTTC.

This clone was counted ten times or more. This chain links TRBV7-2 with TRBJ2-7; the D gene is possibly TRBD2 (5 bases). The CDR3 runs 14 residues. Germline V CDR1 and CDR2: SGHTA, FQGNSA. Trimming left V 0 bases short and J 3 bases short, with 9 bases between. CDR3 sequence (DNA): TGTGCCAGCAGCTTAGCGGGGAGTGGCTACGAGCAGTACTTC. Its translation is CASSLAGSGYEQYF.

This chain uses TRBV4-3 with TRBJ2-2; a weak D match, TRBD1 (6 bases). Germline-derived CDR1 and CDR2 are LGHNA and YSLEER. The CDR3 is 15 residues long. Between the trimmed V and J ends, which lost 3 bases and 1 base, there was a span of 9 bases. The CDR3 DNA follows: TGCGCCAGCAGCCAGATGGACAGGAACACCGGGGAGCTGTTTTTT. Protein product: CASSQMDRNTGELFF.

The chain is built from TRBV27 and TRBJ1-5; 7 nucleotides line up with TRBD1. In germline, CDR1 is MNHEY, CDR2 SMNVEV (reference sequence). The trim removed 1 base at V and 0 bases at J, leaving 3 bases unmatched. This CDR3 contains 16 residues. CDR3 bases: TGTGCCAGCAGTTTATTCGGGACAGTTAGCAATCAGCCCCAGCATTTT. Translation gives CASSLFGTVSNQPQHF.

V gene TRBV9 combines with J gene TRBJ2-2; 7 bases are a match to TRBD1. V lost 6 bases to trimming and J lost 4 bases; unmatched junction nucleotides: 3. The CDR3 covers 13 residues. The V gene's germline CDR1 is SGDLS and CDR2 YYNGEE. The CDR3 bases are TGTGCCAGCACCTCAGGGGGCACCGGGGAGCTGTTTTTT. This gives the protein CASTSGGTGELFF.